This T cell receptor (beta chain) was obtained from a study of blood T cell repertoires in COVID-19. In the study overall: Specimens from acute and convalescent COVID-19 originated in the United States, Italy and Spain. Sources were T cells, B-cell-depleted T cells, or PBMCs; the material itself was cDNA or gDNA.

Profiling relied on immunoSEQ multiplex PCR, and the TCRdb table lists in-frame clones only, not all of them. The sample shows 650,000 to 800,000 clones, about 90% of them seen only once. This clone has a handful of counts. Sample: peripheral blood. This receptor was obtained from a woman between 18 and 29 years old with acute or convalescent COVID-19.

The CDR3 DNA reads TGTGCCAGTAAGTTAGGGGGAAGGAGTGAGAATCAGCCCCAGCATTTT. Translated, it gives CASKLGGRSENQPQHF. The chain has TRBV19 and TRBJ1-5; D possibly corresponds to TRBD1 (6 bases). CDR1 and CDR2 (germline): LNHDA, SQIVND (reference sequence). Trimming shortened V by 7 bases and J by 4 bases, and 20 bases separated the two germline ends. This CDR3 has 16 amino acids.